Shown below are 24 T cell receptor beta chains from a single sample sequenced in a study of T-cell memory formation after mild COVID-19. TCRdb fed the 5' RACE reads into MiXCR, producing one record per CDR3 protein. The profile shows roughly 450,000 distinct CDR3 sequences, about 20% of them singletons. Sequencing was done on a sample of PBMCs or a T cell subset sorted from them (not recorded which). Receptor source: an adult woman who had mild COVID-19 (a few samples of this study predate the infection). Cell type and time point are not known.

The rearrangement links TRBV9 to TRBJ2-1; D remains unclear. CDR1 and CDR2 from the germline V gene are SGDLS and YYNGEE. The V end was cut by 3 bases, the J end by 7 bases, with 17 bases between. The CDR3 runs to 15 residues. The CDR3 sequence is CASSGFPEANNEQFF. The CDR3 DNA reads TGTGCCAGCAGCGGTTTCCCCGAGGCGAATAATGAGCAGTTCTTC.

The chain couples TRBV27 to TRBJ2-1; TRBD2 matches at 12 bases. The CDR3 is 19 residues long. Trimming took 5 bases from V and 10 from J; bases not matched to a gene: 21. The germline CDR1 and CDR2 sequences are MNHEY and SMNVEV (reference sequence). The CDR3 DNA is TGTGCCAGCAGTCACGACCCCGCACGGGGCCTAGCGGGAGGGCGCGAGCAGTTCTTC. This sequence encodes CASSHDPARGLAGGREQFF.

This clonotype was recorded at least ten times. The chain carries TRBV20-1 and TRBJ2-2; 8 nucleotides agree with TRBD2. The germline gives CDR1 DFQATT, CDR2 SNEGSKA (reference sequence). The ends lost 5 bases at V and 2 bases at J; junction bases unmatched: 7. The CDR3 is 15 residues long. CDR3 bases: TGCAGTGCTGGACCGCGGGGGGTTAACACCGGGGAGCTGTTTTTT. This codes for CSAGPRGVNTGELFF.

The chain employs TRBV7-9 and TRBJ2-1; D is undetermined. The germline V gene has CDR1 SEHNR and CDR2 FQNEAQ (reference sequence). This CDR3 spans 15 amino acids. V was cut by 1 base and J by 5 bases, with 12 bases left in between. This CDR3 reads CASSLVVGSNNEQFF. DNA for the CDR3: TGTGCCAGCAGCTTAGTTGTCGGTTCAAACAATGAGCAGTTCTTC.

There are a few counts of this clonotype. J is TRBJ2-1 and V is TRBV7-3, with 11 nucleotides matching TRBD2. V was clipped by 5 bases and J by 7 bases; unmatched bases: 4. Germline loops: CDR1 SGHTA, CDR2 FQGTGA. The CDR3 is 14 residues long. The CDR3 DNA reads as TGTGCCAGCAGCCAGGGACTAGCGGAGAATGAGCAGTTCTTC. It yields the protein CASSQGLAENEQFF.

The CDR3 spells CASSPPPSSTDTQYF. The CDR3 nucleotides read TGTGCCAGCAGTCCTCCCCCCTCTAGCACAGATACGCAGTATTTT. V and J are TRBV27 and TRBJ2-3; the D is unclear. The CDR3 totals 15 residues. Germline V gives CDR1 MNHEY, CDR2 SMNVEV (reference sequence). Trimming took 5 bases from V and 0 from J, leaving 12 bases between them.

The chain couples TRBV14 to TRBJ2-1; no reliable D call. Germline CDR1 SGHDN, CDR2 FVKESK. Deletions cut 4 bases from V and 7 bases from J, with 26 bases between. The CDR3 extends over 18 amino acids. CDR3 loop: CASSRGRFRTVTENEQFF. Here the CDR3 DNA reads TGTGCCAGCAGCCGAGGTCGGTTCAGGACCGTCACTGAAAATGAGCAGTTCTTC.

The chain combines TRBV7-9 with TRBJ2-2; 9 bases are a match to TRBD1. Germline CDR1 is SEHNR and CDR2 is FQNEAQ (reference sequence). This CDR3 comprises 16 residues. V gave up 2 bases and J gave up 4 bases; unmatched junction bases: 5. For the CDR3, the DNA is TGTGCCAGCAGCTTACCGAGGACAGGGGTCACCGGGGAGCTGTTTTTT. Its protein is CASSLPRTGVTGELFF.

The chain has TRBV7-6 and TRBJ2-7; the D gene could be TRBD1 or TRBD2 (5 bases each). The CDR3 totals 14 residues. The V end lost 0 bases, the J end lost 6 bases, and 12 bases lay between the germline ends. Germline CDR1 is SGHVS and CDR2 is FNYEAQ. The CDR3 DNA is TGTGCCAGCAGCTTAGCTACGGCCGGGGCCGAGCAGTACTTC. Protein sequence: CASSLATAGAEQYF.

This clonotype was recorded once. V gene TRBV5-1 combines with J gene TRBJ2-7, with D possibly TRBD1 on 5 matching bases. CDR3 length: 14 amino acids. CDR1 and CDR2 from the germline V gene are SGHRS and YFSETQ. V lost 0 bases to trimming and J lost 7 bases, with 14 bases between them. The CDR3 loop is CASSLAEGQREQYF. The CDR3 DNA sequence: TGCGCCAGCAGCTTGGCCGAAGGACAAAGGGAGCAGTACTTC.

This clonotype was recorded a few times. This chain uses TRBV7-7 with TRBJ2-1; 10 bases fit TRBD2. The ends lost 4 bases at V and 7 bases at J; junction bases unmatched: 7. Germline V gene data show CDR1 as SSHAT and CDR2 as FNYEAQ (reference sequence). The CDR3 consists of 15 residues. CDR3 amino acids: CASSSAGGAWNEQFF. For the CDR3, the DNA is TGTGCCAGCAGCTCAGCGGGGGGGGCGTGGAATGAGCAGTTCTTC.

The V and J genes are TRBV4-1 and TRBJ2-3; a weak D match, TRBD2 (6 bases). CDR1 is MGHRA, CDR2 YSYEKL, per germline. V lost 0 bases and J lost 0, with 16 bases in between. The CDR3 has 18 amino acids. CDR3 loop: CASSQEGVLRGSTDTQYF. The CDR3 region has the DNA TGCGCCAGCAGCCAAGAGGGGGTCCTCCGGGGGAGCACAGATACGCAGTATTTT.

This clonotype was seen a handful of times. This sequence joins TRBV12-3 or TRBV12-4 and TRBJ2-2, with 8 nucleotides matching TRBD1. The CDR3 is 13 residues long. The ends lost 7 bases at V and 5 bases at J; junction bases unmatched: 3. The CDR3 protein is CASTRQGTGELFF. CDR3 DNA sequence: TGTGCCAGCACCCGACAGGGGACCGGGGAGCTGTTTTTT.

The rearrangement links TRBV5-1 to TRBJ2-7; 10 bases map to TRBD2. Germline V gives CDR1 SGHRS, CDR2 YFSETQ. This CDR3 has 14 amino acids. V lost 4 bases and J lost 6; bases outside the gene matches: 7. CDR3 in DNA: TGCGCCAGCAGCGGGTCCCTAGCGGGAGCCGAGCAGTACTTC. This translates into CASSGSLAGAEQYF.

This clonotype occurred a few times. This chain joins TRBV20-1 and TRBJ2-3, with D possibly TRBD2 on 6 matching bases. The CDR3 consists of 15 residues. Trimming removed 4 bases from V and 2 bases from J, with 16 bases in between. The germline V gene encodes CDR1 DFQATT and CDR2 SNEGSKA (reference sequence). The CDR3 region has the DNA TGCAGTGCTAAAAAAAGTTGGACTAACACAGATACGCAGTATTTT. It encodes CSAKKSWTNTDTQYF.

V gene TRBV12-3 or TRBV12-4 combines with J gene TRBJ2-1; D possibly corresponds to TRBD2 (6 bases). V gave up 7 bases and J gave up 6 bases, with 16 bases separating them. The CDR3 consists of 14 residues. The CDR3 DNA reads TGTGCCAGCACCCCCGGACTACGTAGCAATGAGCAGTTCTTC. Translation: CASTPGLRSNEQFF.

CDR3 sequence reads: CASSLESGPEQYF. CDR3 sequence (DNA): TGTGCCAGCAGTTTAGAGTCCGGGCCCGAGCAGTACTTC. The V and J genes are TRBV12-3 or TRBV12-4 and TRBJ2-7; D is unresolved. CDR3 length: 13 amino acids. The V gene lost 1 base and the J gene lost 6 bases, with 10 bases spanning the gap.

The chain joins TRBV6-5 to TRBJ2-1; TRBD2 might be the D (7 bases). The CDR3 is made up of 16 amino acids. Looked up from germline, CDR1 is MNHEY and CDR2 is SVGAGI. The ends were cut back, 0 bases at V and 7 bases at J, with 16 bases in the middle. The CDR3, as DNA: TGTGCCAGCAGTTACTCCGGCGGGGGCCTCTATAATGAGCAGTTCTTC. Encoded protein: CASSYSGGGLYNEQFF.

The chain has TRBV6-2 or TRBV6-3 and TRBJ2-3, with 8 bases aligning to TRBD2. Germline V gene sequence: CDR1 MNHEY, CDR2 SVGEGT. CDR3 length: 13 amino acids. Losses at the gene ends were 3 bases for V and 9 bases for J; bases not matched to a gene: 5. CDR3 region: CASSYLGGRTQYF. CDR3 nucleotides: TGTGCCAGCAGTTATCTGGGCGGGAGGACGCAGTATTTT.

CDR3 region: CASSRTYAQGSSYNEQFF. Here the CDR3 DNA reads TGTGCCAGCAGCAGGACGTACGCCCAGGGCTCTTCCTACAATGAGCAGTTCTTC. The gene calls are TRBV14 and TRBJ2-1; TRBD1 might be the D (5 bases). The CDR3 covers 18 residues. V lost 5 bases and J lost 1, with 21 bases in between. CDR1 and CDR2 (germline): SGHDN, FVKESK.

The chain joins TRBV3-1 to TRBJ2-3; D call uncertain. V was clipped by 0 bases and J by 6 bases, with 13 bases between them. The CDR3 sequence is 15 residues long. Germline CDR1 and CDR2: LGHDT and YNNKEL (reference sequence). This CDR3 is CASSQEANPPDTQYF. Written as DNA, the CDR3 is TGTGCCAGCAGCCAAGAGGCTAACCCCCCGGATACGCAGTATTTT.

The chain recombines TRBV4-1 with TRBJ1-2; D may be TRBD1 (6 bases). V was clipped by 2 bases and J by 2 bases, with 12 bases between them. From germline, CDR1 is MGHRA and CDR2 YSYEKL. This CDR3 is 15 amino acids long. CDR3 protein: CASSQHREGNYGYTF. In DNA form, the CDR3 reads TGCGCCAGCAGCCAACACAGGGAGGGGAACTATGGCTACACCTTC.

This clonotype has a count of ten or more. The V gene is TRBV19, the J gene TRBJ1-1; 8 nucleotides match TRBD1. Germline V CDR1 and CDR2: LNHDA, SQIVND (reference sequence). This CDR3 spans 14 amino acids. J was trimmed by 0 bases and V by 9 bases; bases with no gene match: 6. The CDR3 DNA follows: TGTGCCAGCAGCCGACAGGGGATGAACACTGAAGCTTTCTTT. This gives the protein CASSRQGMNTEAFF.

There are a few counts of this clonotype. The genes are TRBV4-2 and TRBJ2-7; 9 bases agree with TRBD2. From germline, CDR1 is LGHNA and CDR2 YNFKEQ. V lost 0 bases to trimming and J lost 0 bases; unmatched junction nucleotides: 0. This CDR3 region has 15 residues. CDR3 in amino acids: CASSQDSGSSYEQYF. The CDR3 nucleotides read TGTGCCAGCAGCCAAGATAGCGGGAGCTCCTACGAGCAGTACTTC.